Detailed here is one TCR beta chain. Antigen unknown. In germline, CDR1 is SEHNR, CDR2 FQNEAQ (reference sequence). The ends were cut back, 5 bases at V and 4 bases at J, with 21 bases in the middle. The CDR3 runs 16 residues. The data belong to a study of cytomegalovirus exposure and HLA in healthy donors. Sequenced by immunoSEQ multiplex PCR; TCRdb stores in-frame clones only, minus some. The data hold approximately 200,000 clones, with about 89% observed a single time. Study-wide results and limits: Among TCR beta chains, those listed as cytomegalovirus-associated numbered over 150. Rarity marked most TCR sequences, yet some public TCRs occurred in many donors.

What was sequenced was PBMCs. The rearrangement links TRBV7-9 to TRBJ2-7; weak D call: TRBD2 (5 bases). The clonotype originates from a woman aged 18-29 years in good health and CMV-seronegative. The DNA of the CDR3 is TGTGCCAGCAGCCCAAACCGGGAAGGCTCTGGGTACGAGCAGTACTTC. It encodes CASSPNREGSGYEQYF.